The 17 T cell receptor beta chains presented below share a single source sample, sequenced in a study of T cells after yellow fever vaccination. TCRdb itself ran the 5' RACE reads through MiXCR, one entry per CDR3 protein. Among hundreds of thousands of distinct CDR3 sequences listed, about 14% were seen once. The material sequenced was PBMCs, taken on the day of the yellow fever booster vaccination. The receptors stem from a man between 25 and 39 years old who received the YFV17D yellow fever vaccine.

This clonotype appeared many times. This chain uses TRBV5-6 with TRBJ1-1; D gene ambiguous. V was shortened by 0 bases and J by 5 bases, with 8 bases between the two germline ends. The CDR3 contains 13 residues. Looked up from germline, CDR1 is SGHDT and CDR2 is YYEEEE. The CDR3 region is CASSLASGTEAFF. Written as DNA, the CDR3 is TGTGCCAGCAGCTTGGCCTCGGGAACTGAAGCTTTCTTT.

This clonotype came up a few times. V is TRBV28 and J is TRBJ2-7; D remains ambiguous. There are 17 residues in the CDR3. Germline V CDR1 and CDR2: MDHEN, SYDVKM. V was shortened by 5 bases and J by 2 bases, with 22 bases between the two germline ends. In DNA, the CDR3 is TGTGCCAGCAGTCCCCCTTACCGCTTCGGCAGCCCCTACGAGCAGTACTTC. Translating it yields CASSPPYRFGSPYEQYF.

In this sample, this clonotype turned up many times. The chain uses TRBV6-6 and TRBJ2-1, with D hard to call. Germline CDR1 is MNHNY and CDR2 is SVGAGI (reference sequence). The V gene lost 5 bases and the J gene lost 5 bases, with 10 bases spanning the gap. CDR3 length: 13 amino acids. CDR3 loop: CASSPAVNNEQFF. The CDR3 nucleotides are TGTGCCAGCAGTCCCGCAGTGAACAATGAGCAGTTCTTC.

The chain couples TRBV12-3 or TRBV12-4 to TRBJ1-5, with D unclear. The CDR3 has 15 residues. The V and J ends lost 2 bases and 5 bases respectively, with 13 bases between them. The CDR3 DNA reads as TGTGCCAGCAGTTTAAAACGGGATGGCTATCAGCCCCAGCATTTT. Translation gives CASSLKRDGYQPQHF.

The chain recombines TRBV15 with TRBJ1-5; D is perhaps TRBD1 (5 bases). CDR3 length: 16 residues. Germline CDR1 LNHNV, CDR2 YYDKDF (reference sequence). V was cut by 0 bases and J by 7 bases, with 16 bases left in between. The CDR3 nucleotides read TGTGCCACCAGCAGAGAGGCCGGGGCGCCTACCCAGCCCCAGCATTTT. Encoded protein: CATSREAGAPTQPQHF.

The table lists this clonotype with a few counts. The chain recombines TRBV6-5 with TRBJ1-5; D gene unclear. Trimming shortened V by 8 bases and J by 8 bases, and 13 bases separated the two germline ends. The CDR3 runs 12 residues. The germline gives CDR1 MNHEY, CDR2 SVGAGI. CDR3 DNA: TGTGCCAGCCGGGCCTCCGGGGAGCCCCAGCATTTT. This sequence encodes CASRASGEPQHF.

This clonotype was observed a few times. The chain joins TRBV12-3 or TRBV12-4 to TRBJ1-5, with 7 nucleotides matching TRBD1. The CDR3 contains 14 residues. V was clipped by 3 bases and J by 6 bases; unmatched bases: 5. The CDR3 nucleotides read TGTGCCAGCAGTTTTAGCACAGGGGTTCAGCCCCAGCATTTT. It translates to CASSFSTGVQPQHF.

This clonotype came up a few times. V and J are TRBV9 and TRBJ2-5; 7 bases fit TRBD2. There are 14 residues in the CDR3. Looked up from germline, CDR1 is SGDLS and CDR2 is YYNGEE. Losses at the gene ends were 0 bases for V and 4 bases for J; bases not matched to a gene: 3. CDR3 loop: CASSVGIAGETQYF. The CDR3 DNA reads as TGTGCCAGCAGCGTAGGTATAGCGGGAGAGACCCAGTACTTC.

This clonotype came up a few times. V usage is TRBV12-5 and J usage is TRBJ2-5, with no clear D. V lost 4 bases and J 5 bases, leaving 20 bases between the germline ends. Germline CDR1 and CDR2: LGHNT and FRNRAP. This CDR3 has 16 residues. The CDR3 spells CASGSPAMGSGETQYF. The CDR3 nucleotides read TGTGCTAGTGGTTCGCCGGCGATGGGATCAGGCGAGACCCAGTACTTC.

This chain links TRBV5-1 with TRBJ2-3, with 10 bases fitting TRBD2. V was pared by 2 bases and J by 4 bases, with 13 bases of the junction left unmatched. The germline CDR1 and CDR2 sequences are SGHRS and YFSETQ. This CDR3 is 18 amino acids long. The CDR3 nucleotides are TGCGCCAGCAGCTTACCCCCCACGACTAGCGGGTGGGCAGATACGCAGTATTTT. The encoded protein is CASSLPPTTSGWADTQYF. The full variable domain, with the rest looked up from reference TRBV5-1 and TRBJ2-3, is KAGVTQTPRYLIKTRGQQVTLSCSPISGHRSVSWYQQTPGQGLQFLFEYFSETQRNKGNFPGRFSGRQFSNSRSEMNVSTLELGDSALYLCASSLPPTTSGWADTQYFGPGTRLTVL.

Many counts were recorded for this clonotype. The rearrangement links TRBV5-1 to TRBJ2-1, with a tentative D call TRBD1 (5 bases). V was trimmed by 0 bases and J by 2 bases, leaving 12 bases between them. The CDR3 loop spans 16 amino acids. Germline V CDR1 and CDR2: SGHRS, YFSETQ. CDR3 loop: CASSLEAGQAYNEQFF. CDR3 nucleotides: TGCGCCAGCAGCTTGGAGGCAGGGCAAGCCTACAATGAGCAGTTCTTC.

Details on this clonotype: Germline and junction disagree at one end, which may indicate a read error. The chain links TRBV7-7 to TRBJ2-5; D gene unclear. Looked up from germline, CDR1 is SSHAT and CDR2 is FNYEAQ (reference sequence). This CDR3 has 14 residues. The CDR3 sequence: CASSLSVGGETQYF. CDR3 DNA sequence: TGTGCTAGCAGCTTATCGGTGGGCGGAGAGACCCAGTACTTC.

The genes are TRBV29-1 and TRBJ2-1; 9 bases map to TRBD2. J lost 7 bases, V lost 2 bases, and 3 bases had no gene match. The CDR3 covers 13 residues. From germline, CDR1 is SQVTM and CDR2 ANQGSEA. The CDR3 DNA reads as TGCAGCGTTGAACTAGCGGGAATTAATGAGCAGTTCTTC. This encodes CSVELAGINEQFF.

This clonotype was counted a few times. The chain is built from TRBV28 and TRBJ2-3, with D unclear. Germline assignment: CDR1 MDHEN and CDR2 SYDVKM. CDR3 length: 13 residues. V was clipped by 5 bases and J by 4 bases, with 10 bases between them. This CDR3 is CASSLKAADTQYF. The DNA for the CDR3 is TGTGCCAGCAGTCTAAAGGCGGCAGATACGCAGTATTTT.

This clonotype has ten or more counts. The chain employs TRBV20-1 and TRBJ1-1; D ambiguous. Trimming left V 1 base short and J 8 bases short, with 17 bases between. CDR3 size: 14 residues. The germline CDR1 and CDR2 sequences are DFQATT and SNEGSKA (reference sequence). CDR3 in amino acids: CSARGKGISWEAFF. CDR3 DNA sequence: TGCAGTGCTAGAGGTAAAGGGATCTCTTGGGAAGCTTTCTTT.

This clonotype was observed a few times. The chain carries TRBV9 and TRBJ2-1, with 7 bases lining up with TRBD2. This CDR3 has 14 amino acids. The V segment lost 3 bases and the J segment 7 bases; nucleotides outside the gene matches: 7. Germline loops: CDR1 SGDLS, CDR2 YYNGEE. The CDR3 region has the DNA TGTGCCAGCAGCGGGGGACTATTGGGGAATGAGCAGTTCTTC. It encodes CASSGGLLGNEQFF.

The chain joins TRBV12-3 or TRBV12-4 to TRBJ1-3; D is ambiguous. Trimming removed 8 bases from V and 4 bases from J, with 12 bases in between. The CDR3 has 13 residues. The CDR3 loop is CASERVGGNTIYF. The DNA of the CDR3 is TGTGCCAGCGAAAGGGTAGGAGGAAACACCATATATTTT.